This T cell receptor beta chain stems from a study of IL-17A CD8 T cells in psoriatic arthritis synovium. About the full investigation: The goal of the study was to characterize the phenotype, molecular profile and function of synovial IL-17A+CD8+ T cells in the pathogenesis of psoriatic arthritis. Beyond this particular receptor, the publication reports: Only a few patients were included in the TCR sequencing, a limited sample size that the authors acknowledged. Cells came from synovial fluid rather than synovial tissue, since no psoriatic arthritis synovial tissue samples were available. In a couple of patients, many Tc17 clones were shared with the synovial Tc1 population, giving Morisita overlap indices above 0.75. Although most synovial CD8+ subsets stayed polyclonal, some individual clones made up over 5% of the repertoire.

Including the terminal cysteine and phenylalanine, the CDR3 comprises 17 residues. Solely the CDR3 DNA is kept, with 51 bases framed from the first base. CDR1 is given as SGHDN and CDR2 as FVKESK, both from the germline V gene. V is reduced by 1 base and J by 0 bases, leaving a spacing of 13 bases between them. As concerns this clone: What this receptor recognizes is not known. There are no base qualities to consult, and no much larger clone falls within one base.

CD3+ T cells were isolated magnetically, stimulated for more than 1.2 hours with PMA and ionomycin, and then labeled using IL-17A and IFNgamma cytokine secretion assays. Synovial fluid effusions were drawn by aspiration from the actively inflamed joints of psoriatic arthritis patients. Memory CD8+ T cells in synovial fluid were sorted patient by patient into Tc17 (IL-17A+) cells, bulk memory cells and Tc1 (IL-17A-IFNgamma+) cells in order to compare their TCR repertoires. The psoriatic arthritis patients fulfilled the Classification of Psoriatic Arthritis Study Group (CASPAR) criteria. Cytokine-secreting cells were counterstained with a viability dye and with anti-CD3, CD8, CD14 and CD4 antibodies and were sorted on a BD FACSAria. A few patients with psoriatic arthritis provided sorted synovial fluid CD8+ T cell subsets that underwent TCRbeta sequencing. Before use, synovial fluid mononuclear cells were separated with Lymphoprep and cryopreserved in liquid nitrogen. The medium used for cryopreservation had around 50% fetal calf serum and approximately 9% dimethyl sulfoxide.

After DNA extraction (Qiagen), TCRbeta V-D-J rearrangements were amplified in a bias-controlled manner and then sequenced at high throughput (immunoSEQ; Adaptive Biotech). Per the source publication's procedure: Productive sequences were analyzed at sequence level using the immunoSEQ Analyzer platform. Clonality was calculated as 1 minus Pielou's evenness, with values from 0 (highly polyclonal) to 1 (monoclonal). How much repertoires overlapped between subsets was quantified with the Morisita index, which goes from 0 (no similarity) to 1 (complete similarity). Here the immuneACCESS table is served through TCRdb, limited to in-frame sequences with V and J called. Missing clones are a known gap in these copies; in checked studies unresolved V genes cover under half, and the rest lacks a known reason. V, J and clone size derive from that table, while D and trimming were established from the DNA sequence. The sample table records fewer than 2,500 clones; approximately 68% of these occur just once. Roughly a tenth of the sample lies in the top ten.

Rearrangement joined TRBV14 to TRBJ1-3; the D gene cannot be named for sure. The sample consisted of IFN-gamma+ CD8+ T cells from synovial fluid. This specimen's cell subset or site label, interpreted: IL-17A-IFNgamma+ memory CD8+ (Tc1) cells. The clonotype originates from a human donor with psoriatic arthritis. CDR3 region: CASSQGYGGVSGNTIYF. In nucleotides, the sequence is TGTGCCAGCAGCCAAGGATACGGTGGAGTCTCTGGAAACACCATATATTTT.